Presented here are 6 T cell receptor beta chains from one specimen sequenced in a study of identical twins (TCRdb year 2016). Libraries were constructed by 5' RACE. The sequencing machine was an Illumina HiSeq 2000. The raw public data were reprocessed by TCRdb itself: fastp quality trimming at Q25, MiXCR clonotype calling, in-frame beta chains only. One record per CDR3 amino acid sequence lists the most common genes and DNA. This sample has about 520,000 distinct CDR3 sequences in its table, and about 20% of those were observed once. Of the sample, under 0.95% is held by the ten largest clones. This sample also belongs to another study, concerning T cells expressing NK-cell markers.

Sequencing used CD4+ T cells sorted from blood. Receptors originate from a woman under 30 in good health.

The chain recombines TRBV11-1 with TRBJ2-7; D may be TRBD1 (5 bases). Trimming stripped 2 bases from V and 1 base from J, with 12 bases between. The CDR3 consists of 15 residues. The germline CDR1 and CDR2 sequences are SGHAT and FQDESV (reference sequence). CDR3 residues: CASSLIPDRSYEQYF. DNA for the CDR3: TGTGCCAGCAGCTTAATTCCCGACAGATCCTACGAGCAGTACTTC.

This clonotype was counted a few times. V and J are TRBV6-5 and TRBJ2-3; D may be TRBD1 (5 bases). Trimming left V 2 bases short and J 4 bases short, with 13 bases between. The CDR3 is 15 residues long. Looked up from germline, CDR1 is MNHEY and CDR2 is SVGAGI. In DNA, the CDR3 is TGTGCCAGCAGTTACATGGCAGGGTGGGCAGATACGCAGTATTTT. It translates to CASSYMAGWADTQYF.

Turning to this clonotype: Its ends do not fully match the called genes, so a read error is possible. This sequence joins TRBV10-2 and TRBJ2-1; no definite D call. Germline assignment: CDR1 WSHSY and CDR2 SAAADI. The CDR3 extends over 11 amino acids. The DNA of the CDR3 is TGCGCCACCGCCTCCGACAATGAGCAGTTCTTC. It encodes CATASDNEQFF.

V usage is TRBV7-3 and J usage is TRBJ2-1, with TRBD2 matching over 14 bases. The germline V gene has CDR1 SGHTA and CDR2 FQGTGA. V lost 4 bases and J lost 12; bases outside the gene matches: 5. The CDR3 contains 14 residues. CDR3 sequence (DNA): TGTGCCAGCAGCTCGGGGACTAGCGGGGGCGGGCAGTTCTTC. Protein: CASSSGTSGGGQFF. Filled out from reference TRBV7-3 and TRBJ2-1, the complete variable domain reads GAGVSQTPSNKVTEKGKYVELRCDPISGHTALYWYRQSLGQGPEFLIYFQGTGAADDSGLPNDRFFAVRPEGSVSTLKIQRTERGDSAVYLCASSSGTSGGGQFFGPGTRLTVL.

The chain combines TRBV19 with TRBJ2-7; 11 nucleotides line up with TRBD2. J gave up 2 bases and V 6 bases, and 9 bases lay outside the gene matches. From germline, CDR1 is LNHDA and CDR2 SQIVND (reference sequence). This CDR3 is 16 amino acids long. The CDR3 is CASRVIGTSGPYEQYF. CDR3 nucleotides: TGTGCCAGTAGGGTCATCGGGACTAGCGGACCCTACGAGCAGTACTTC.

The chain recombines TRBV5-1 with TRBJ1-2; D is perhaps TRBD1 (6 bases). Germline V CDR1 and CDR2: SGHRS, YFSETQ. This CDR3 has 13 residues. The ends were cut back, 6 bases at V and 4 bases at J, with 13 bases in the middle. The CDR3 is CASNPTGRYGYTF. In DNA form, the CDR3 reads TGCGCCAGCAACCCGACAGGACGCTATGGCTACACCTTC.